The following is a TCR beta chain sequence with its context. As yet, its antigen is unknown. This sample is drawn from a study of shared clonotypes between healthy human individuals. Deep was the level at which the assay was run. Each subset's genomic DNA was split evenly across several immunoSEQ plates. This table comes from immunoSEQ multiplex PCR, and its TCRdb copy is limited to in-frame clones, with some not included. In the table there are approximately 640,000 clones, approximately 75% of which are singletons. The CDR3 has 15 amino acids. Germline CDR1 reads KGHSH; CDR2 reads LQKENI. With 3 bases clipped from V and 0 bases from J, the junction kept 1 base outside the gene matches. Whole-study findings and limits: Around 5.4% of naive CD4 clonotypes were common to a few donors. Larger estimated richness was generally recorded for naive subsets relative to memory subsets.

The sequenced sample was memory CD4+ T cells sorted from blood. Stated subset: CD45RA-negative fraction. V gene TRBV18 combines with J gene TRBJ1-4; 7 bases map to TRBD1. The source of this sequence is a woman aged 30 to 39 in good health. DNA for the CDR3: TGTGCCAGCTCACCTCAGGGGGCAACTAATGAAAAACTGTTTTTT. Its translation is CASSPQGATNEKLFF.